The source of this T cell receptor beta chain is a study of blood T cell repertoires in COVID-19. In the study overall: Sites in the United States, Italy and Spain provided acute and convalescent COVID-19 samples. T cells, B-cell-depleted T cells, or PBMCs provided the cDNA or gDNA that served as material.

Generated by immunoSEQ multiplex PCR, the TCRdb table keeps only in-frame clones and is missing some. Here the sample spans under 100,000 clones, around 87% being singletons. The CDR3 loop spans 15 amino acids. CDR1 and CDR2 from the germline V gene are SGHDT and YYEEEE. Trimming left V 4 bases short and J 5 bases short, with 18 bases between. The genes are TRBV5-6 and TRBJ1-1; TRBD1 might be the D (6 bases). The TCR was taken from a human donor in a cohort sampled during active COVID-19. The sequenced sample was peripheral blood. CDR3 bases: TGTGCCAGCAGCCGAGGAACAGGGAGTGGGACTGAAGCTTTCTTT. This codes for CASSRGTGSGTEAFF. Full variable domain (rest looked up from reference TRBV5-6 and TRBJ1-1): DAGVTQSPTHLIKTRGQQVTLRCSPKSGHDTVSWYQQALGQGPQFIFQYYEEEERQRGNFPDRFSGHQFPNYSSELNVNALLLGDSALYLCASSRGTGSGTEAFFGQGTRLTVV.